The 20 T cell receptor beta chains below were found in one sample sequenced in a study of T cell responses to AZD1222 COVID-19 vaccine. Assay: immunoSEQ multiplex PCR; the TCRdb copy retains only in-frame clones and omits some. The sample lists about 180,000 clones, nearly 95% occurring once. The starting material was peripheral blood, obtained 28 days after the second AZD1222 dose. The receptors stem from an adult who received the AZD1222 COVID-19 vaccine.

The chain joins TRBV13 to TRBJ1-6; 9 positions match TRBD1. The trim removed 6 bases at V and 8 bases at J, leaving 5 bases unmatched. CDR1 and CDR2 from the germline V gene are PRHDT and FYEKMQ (reference sequence). This CDR3 is built from 14 residues. The CDR3 bases are TGTGCCAGCAGTGTCGGACAGGGGTATTCACCCCTCCACTTT. Amino acid sequence: CASSVGQGYSPLHF.

This rearrangement joins TRBV30 to TRBJ2-5, with D uncertain. The germline V and J ends were trimmed by 1 base and 5 bases, with 8 bases remaining between them. Germline CDR1 GTSNPN, CDR2 SVGIG (reference sequence). The length of the CDR3 is 12 residues. The CDR3 DNA reads TGTGCCTGGAGTGAAAAAGGGGAGACCCAGTACTTC. Protein product: CAWSEKGETQYF.

V is TRBV4-1 and J is TRBJ1-3, with D possibly TRBD1 on 5 matching bases. Germline CDR1 MGHRA, CDR2 YSYEKL. The CDR3 totals 16 residues. The V gene lost 3 bases and the J gene lost 3 bases, with 15 bases spanning the gap. The CDR3 DNA sequence: TGCGCCAGCAGCCACGTCGGGACTGATCTTGGAAACACCATATATTTT. This codes for CASSHVGTDLGNTIYF.

The chain joins TRBV3-1 (or the pseudogene TRBV3-2) to TRBJ2-2; 7 positions agree with TRBD2. There are 16 residues in the CDR3. The germline gives CDR1 LGHDT, CDR2 YNNKEL (reference sequence). V trimming: 8 bases; J trimming: 4 bases; junction bases outside the gene matches: 13. CDR3 in amino acids: CASRLGTGGGTGELFF. DNA of the CDR3: TGTGCCAGCCGCCTTGGGACTGGGGGGGGCACCGGGGAGCTGTTTTTT.

The CDR3 DNA follows: TGCACCAGCAGCCAAGGGGCTTTCTGTCGAGGTAAGGTGACCCAGTACTTC. Residues: CTSSQGAFCRGKVTQYF. The chain joins TRBV1 to TRBJ2-5. TRBV1 is listed as a pseudogene. The CDR3 covers 17 residues.

The chain employs TRBV12-5 and TRBJ2-3; D remains unclear. This CDR3 is 15 amino acids long. Germline V gives CDR1 LGHNT, CDR2 FRNRAP. Trimming took 5 bases from V and 4 from J, leaving 16 bases between them. The CDR3, as DNA: TGTGCTAGTGGTATGAGCACGGGTGGGTCAGATACGCAGTATTTT. Residues: CASGMSTGGSDTQYF. Filled out from reference TRBV12-5 and TRBJ2-3, the complete variable domain reads DARVTQTPRHKVTEMGQEVTMRCQPILGHNTVFWYRQTMMQGLELLAYFRNRAPLDDSGMPKDRFSAEMPDATLATLKIQPSEPRDSAVYFCASGMSTGGSDTQYFGPGTRLTVL.

This chain uses TRBV5-6 with TRBJ1-3; D is unclear. Per germline, CDR1 SGHDT and CDR2 YYEEEE. CDR3 length: 14 amino acids. Trimming shortened V by 2 bases and J by 0 bases, and 6 bases separated the two germline ends. For the CDR3, the DNA is TGTGCCAGCAGCTTAATGGTCTCTGGAAACACCATATATTTT. Its protein product is CASSLMVSGNTIYF.

This clone was found once. The rearrangement joins TRBV30 to TRBJ2-7; 13 positions agree with TRBD2. The CDR3 covers 14 residues. Looked up from germline, CDR1 is GTSNPN and CDR2 is SVGIG (reference sequence). Unmatched junction bases numbered 4, after V lost 5 bases and J lost 3 bases. The CDR3: CAWAGLAGNYEQYF. The CDR3 DNA follows: TGTGCCTGGGCGGGACTAGCGGGGAACTACGAGCAGTACTTC. The full variable domain, rest sourced from reference TRBV30 and TRBJ2-7, is SQTIHQWPATLVQPVGSPLSLECTVEGTSNPNLYWYRQAAGRGLQLLFYSVGIGQISSEVPQNLSASRPQDRQFILSSKKLLLSDSGFYLCAWAGLAGNYEQYFGPGTRLTVT.

This chain connects TRBV5-4 to TRBJ2-3, with unresolved D. V gave up 5 bases and J gave up 2 bases, with 15 bases separating them. The CDR3 length is 15 residues. Germline CDR1 and CDR2: SGHNT and YYREEE (reference sequence). The CDR3 bases are TGTGCCAGCAGGGTCGGCGGACGGATCACAGATACGCAGTATTTT. It is translated as CASRVGGRITDTQYF.

The sample holds a few counts of this clone. The chain employs TRBV18 and TRBJ2-7, with D tentatively TRBD1 or TRBD2 (5 bases each). Germline assignment: CDR1 KGHSH and CDR2 LQKENI. CDR3 size: 13 residues. V shed 2 bases and J shed 6 bases, with 11 bases lying between them. The CDR3 loop reads CASSPYQGPEQYF. CDR3 nucleotide sequence: TGTGCCAGCTCACCATATCAGGGACCCGAGCAGTACTTC.

J is TRBJ2-1 and V is TRBV6-5; 15 bases agree with TRBD2. Germline V gene data show CDR1 as MNHEY and CDR2 as SVGAGI. The CDR3 length is 14 residues. V was pared by 7 bases and J by 8 bases, with 3 bases of the junction left unmatched. CDR3 nucleotide sequence: TGTGCCAGCAAGGGACTAGCGGGAGGAGATGAGCAGTTCTTC. It encodes CASKGLAGGDEQFF.

This clone was counted many times. The J gene is TRBJ2-2, the V gene TRBV6-4; no clear D. Germline CDR1 reads MRHNA; CDR2 reads SNTAGT. Trimming pared 2 bases from V and 0 bases from J, leaving 1 base between. The CDR3 is made up of 13 amino acids. DNA of the CDR3: TGTGCCAGCAGTGACACGAACACCGGGGAGCTGTTTTTT. Translated, it gives CASSDTNTGELFF.

The chain employs TRBV5-1 and TRBJ1-2, with a possible D match to TRBD1 (6 bases). V lost 4 bases to trimming and J lost 4 bases, with 14 bases between them. This CDR3 spans 14 amino acids. Looked up from germline, CDR1 is SGHRS and CDR2 is YFSETQ. Here the CDR3 DNA reads TGCGCCAGCAGCGGGGGCGGTTCTGGCTATGGCTACACCTTC. It encodes CASSGGGSGYGYTF.

The chain has TRBV3-1 (or the pseudogene TRBV3-2) and TRBJ1-3; D is possibly TRBD1 (6 bases). Germline CDR1 is LGHDT and CDR2 is YNNKEL (reference sequence). The CDR3 has 14 amino acids. Trimming pared 5 bases from V and 2 bases from J, leaving 10 bases between. In nucleotides, the CDR3 is TGTGCCAGCAGCGTTACAGGGACTGGAAACACCATATATTTT. It specifies CASSVTGTGNTIYF.

The chain combines TRBV6-5 with TRBJ2-5; no reliable D call. CDR1 and CDR2 from the germline V gene are MNHEY and SVGAGI. Trimming pared 2 bases from V and 5 bases from J, leaving 18 bases between. The CDR3 runs to 16 residues. The CDR3 protein is CASSYPTSAIPETQYF. The CDR3, as DNA: TGTGCCAGCAGTTACCCGACCTCGGCTATCCCGGAGACCCAGTACTTC.

The table lists this clone with a count of one. This chain uses TRBV7-2 with TRBJ1-1; D is uncertain. The V end was cut by 0 bases, the J end by 1 base, with 6 bases between. The germline V gene encodes CDR1 SGHTA and CDR2 FQGNSA. The CDR3 contains 14 residues. For the CDR3, the DNA is TGTGCCAGCAGCTTAGCTGGGCAGAACACTGAAGCTTTCTTT. Protein: CASSLAGQNTEAFF. The full variable domain, its missing parts supplied by reference TRBV7-2 and TRBJ1-1, is GAGVSQSPSNKVTEKGKDVELRCDPISGHTALYWYRQSLGQGLEFLIYFQGNSAPDKSGLPSDRFSAERTGGSVSTLTIQRTQQEDSAVYLCASSLAGQNTEAFFGQGTRLTVV.

The rearrangement links TRBV27 to TRBJ2-2; D unresolved. The ends were cut back, 8 bases at V and 7 bases at J, with 11 bases in the middle. The CDR3 has 12 amino acids. Germline CDR1 MNHEY, CDR2 SMNVEV (reference sequence). The CDR3 nucleotides are TGTGCCAGCCAAGAAGGGCGCGGGGAGCTGTTTTTT. Encoded protein: CASQEGRGELFF.

The chain links TRBV18 to TRBJ2-1; D might be TRBD1 (5 bases). Looked up from germline, CDR1 is KGHSH and CDR2 is LQKENI. The CDR3 consists of 13 residues. Between the trimmed V and J ends, which lost 3 bases and 5 bases, there was a span of 8 bases. The CDR3 loop reads CASSPSRDNEQFF. The CDR3 DNA sequence: TGTGCCAGCTCACCGTCCAGGGACAATGAGCAGTTCTTC. The full variable domain, with the rest looked up from reference TRBV18 and TRBJ2-1, is NAGVMQNPRHLVRRRGQEARLRCSPMKGHSHVYWYRQLPEEGLKFMVYLQKENIIDESGMPKERFSAEFPKEGPSILRIQQVVRGDSAAYFCASSPSRDNEQFFGPGTRLTVL.

The gene calls are TRBV25-1 and TRBJ1-2; D is uncertain. Trimming removed 2 bases from V and 1 base from J, with 8 bases in between. Germline CDR1 MGHDK, CDR2 SYGVNS. This CDR3 region has 14 residues. CDR3 DNA: TGTGCCAGCAGTGAACTAACAGATAACTATGGCTACACCTTC. Translating gives CASSELTDNYGYTF.

The chain carries TRBV21-1 and TRBJ2-7; the table's D call TRBD2 went unverified against the DNA. TRBV21-1 is given as a pseudogene. The CDR3 length is 14 residues. The CDR3: CASSNRGGPYEQYF. The CDR3 region has the DNA TGTGCCAGCAGCAATCGGGGGGGGCCCTACGAGCAGTACTTC.